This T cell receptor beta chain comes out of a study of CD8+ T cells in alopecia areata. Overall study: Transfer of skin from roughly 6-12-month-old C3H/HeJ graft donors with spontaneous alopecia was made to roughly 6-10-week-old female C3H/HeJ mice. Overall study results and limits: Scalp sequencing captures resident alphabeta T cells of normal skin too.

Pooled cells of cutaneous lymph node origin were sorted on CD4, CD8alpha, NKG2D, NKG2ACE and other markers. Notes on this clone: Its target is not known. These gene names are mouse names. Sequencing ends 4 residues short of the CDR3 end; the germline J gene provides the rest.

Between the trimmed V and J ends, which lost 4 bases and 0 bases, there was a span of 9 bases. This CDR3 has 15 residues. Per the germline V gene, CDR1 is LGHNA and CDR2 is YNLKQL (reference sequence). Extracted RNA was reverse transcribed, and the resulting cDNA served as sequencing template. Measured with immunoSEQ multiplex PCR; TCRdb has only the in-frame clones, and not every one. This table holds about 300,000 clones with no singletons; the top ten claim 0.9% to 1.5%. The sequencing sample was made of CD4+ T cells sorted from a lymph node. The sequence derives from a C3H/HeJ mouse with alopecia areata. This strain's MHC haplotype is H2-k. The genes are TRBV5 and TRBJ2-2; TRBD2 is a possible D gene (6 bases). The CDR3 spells CASSPGDANTGQLYF. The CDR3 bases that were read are TGTGCCAGCAGCCCTGGGGACGCAAACACCGGG.